These 23 T cell receptor beta chains share one sample of origin, sequenced in a study of shared clonotypes between healthy human individuals. Naive CD8 cells lacked CD45RO, underwent positive selection for CCR7 and left out terminally differentiated effector memory CD45RA+ cells. Assay: immunoSEQ multiplex PCR; the TCRdb copy retains only in-frame clones and omits some. Here the sample spans around 2.1 million clones, 85% to 95% being singletons. The sequencing sample was made of naive CD8+ T cells from PBMCs. The receptors here all came from a man in his late teens or twenties in good health. Some clones in this sample may be carry-over from other donors' samples.

Turning to this clone: The identical CDR3 is also encoded by other nucleotide sequences in the sample. The chain carries TRBV28 and TRBJ2-2; D unclear. CDR1 is MDHEN, CDR2 SYDVKM, per germline. V lost 2 bases and J lost 0, with 4 bases in between. The CDR3 loop spans 14 amino acids. CDR3 sequence (DNA): TGTGCCAGCAGTTTAACAGCGAACACCGGGGAGCTGTTTTTT. Encoded protein: CASSLTANTGELFF.

J is TRBJ2-1 and V is TRBV27, with 7 bases lining up with TRBD1. The CDR3 consists of 15 residues. From germline, CDR1 is MNHEY and CDR2 SMNVEV (reference sequence). The V and J ends lost 4 bases and 2 bases, in that order; junction bases with no gene match: 5. The CDR3 here is CASSSGQNTYNEQFF. CDR3 nucleotides: TGTGCCAGCAGTTCGGGACAGAATACCTACAATGAGCAGTTCTTC.

For the CDR3, the DNA is TGTGCCAGCAGCGCCTTCTCAACAGGGAGCACTGAAGCTTTCTTT. Protein product: CASSAFSTGSTEAFF. The V gene is TRBV9, the J gene TRBJ1-1, with D possibly matching TRBD1 (6 bases). Germline CDR1 is SGDLS and CDR2 is YYNGEE. The CDR3 spans 15 residues. V lost 3 bases, J lost 4 bases, and 16 bases lay in between.

V usage is TRBV28 and J usage is TRBJ1-1; D is possibly TRBD1 (5 bases). The V end was cut by 6 bases, the J end by 1 base, with 12 bases between. The CDR3 length is 14 residues. The germline CDR1 and CDR2 sequences are MDHEN and SYDVKM. The CDR3 here is CASSLGLGNTEAFF. The CDR3 coding sequence is TGTGCCAGCAGCCTGGGACTTGGGAACACTGAAGCTTTCTTT.

Remarks on this clone: This specimen includes other DNA sequences encoding the same CDR3. The V and J genes are TRBV4-1 and TRBJ1-2; D unclear. Germline CDR1 and CDR2: MGHRA and YSYEKL. V was cut by 1 base and J by 1 base, with 7 bases left in between. The CDR3 loop spans 14 amino acids. CDR3 coding DNA: TGCGCCAGCAGCCAAGTGGGCAGTAACTATGGCTACACCTTC. Residues: CASSQVGSNYGYTF.

The V and J genes are TRBV28 and TRBJ2-7; the match to TRBD2 covers 9 bases. Germline CDR1 and CDR2: MDHEN and SYDVKM. The CDR3 runs 16 residues. J was trimmed by 6 bases and V by 5 bases; bases with no gene match: 14. CDR3 sequence reads: CASSLGLAAGRGEQYF. The CDR3 nucleotides read TGTGCCAGCAGTCTGGGACTAGCAGCGGGGCGAGGCGAGCAGTACTTC.

The chain recombines TRBV6-5 with TRBJ1-2; D not resolved. This CDR3 contains 14 residues. Germline lookup yields CDR1 MNHEY and CDR2 SVGAGI. V lost 2 bases, J lost 2 bases, and 9 bases lay in between. DNA of the CDR3: TGTGCCAGCAGTTACGGCCCCACCAACTATGGCTACACCTTC. Translated, it gives CASSYGPTNYGYTF.

CDR3 amino acids: CASSLYGTGPAFYEQYF. DNA of the CDR3: TGCGCCAGCAGCTTGTATGGGACAGGGCCGGCCTTCTACGAGCAGTACTTC. The chain combines TRBV5-1 with TRBJ2-7, with 9 bases fitting TRBD1. Germline V lookup: CDR1 SGHRS, CDR2 YFSETQ. The CDR3 totals 17 residues. The junction had 11 bases not matched to a gene; V was cut back by 1 base and J by 3 bases.

The chain combines TRBV14 with TRBJ1-1; D remains ambiguous. This CDR3 contains 14 residues. Germline loops: CDR1 SGHDN, CDR2 FVKESK. Trimming took 3 bases from V and 3 from J, leaving 11 bases between them. DNA for the CDR3: TGTGCCAGCAGCCATACGCCCGGAGACACTGAAGCTTTCTTT. Its protein is CASSHTPGDTEAFF. The whole variable domain, filled in from reference TRBV14 and TRBJ1-1, reads EAGVTQFPSHSVIEKGQTVTLRCDPISGHDNLYWYRRVMGKEIKFLLHFVKESKQDESGMPNNRFLAERTGGTYSTLKVQPAELEDSGVYFCASSHTPGDTEAFFGQGTRLTVV.

The chain carries TRBV6-1 and TRBJ1-3; no clear D gene. The germline CDR1 and CDR2 sequences are MNHNS and SASEGT. V gave up 2 bases and J gave up 0 bases, with 8 bases separating them. CDR3 length equals 15 residues. This CDR3 reads CASSEHTYSGNTIYF. Here the CDR3 DNA reads TGTGCCAGCAGTGAACACACGTACTCTGGAAACACCATATATTTT.

The rearrangement uses TRBV27 and TRBJ1-1; 9 bases are a match to TRBD1. The CDR3 consists of 16 residues. V trimming: 0 bases; J trimming: 10 bases; junction bases outside the gene matches: 12. The germline V gene encodes CDR1 MNHEY and CDR2 SMNVEV (reference sequence). The CDR3 spells CASSLSSFFADRGAFF. In DNA, the CDR3 is TGTGCCAGCAGTTTATCGAGTTTTTTCGCGGACAGGGGAGCTTTCTTT.

The V and J genes are TRBV7-3 and TRBJ2-3; D is perhaps TRBD1 or TRBD2 (5 bases each). Deletions cut 5 bases from V and 1 base from J, with 13 bases between. Germline CDR1 reads SGHTA; CDR2 reads FQGTGA. The CDR3 spans 15 residues. The CDR3 DNA reads as TGTGCCAGCAGCCCGGGACGGAGACGCACAGATACGCAGTATTTT. Translated: CASSPGRRRTDTQYF.

The chain uses TRBV14 and TRBJ2-1, with TRBD2 identical over 7 bases. J gave up 4 bases and V 0 bases, and 9 bases lay outside the gene matches. Germline CDR1 and CDR2: SGHDN and FVKESK. The CDR3 has 17 residues. DNA of the CDR3: TGTGCCAGCAGCCAAGAGTCGGCGGGAGTAATGTACAATGAGCAGTTCTTC. Translated, it gives CASSQESAGVMYNEQFF.

The V call is TRBV7-8, the J call TRBJ2-5; D unclear. V lost 1 base, J lost 0 bases, and 6 bases lay in between. The CDR3 is 14 residues long. The germline gives CDR1 SGHVS, CDR2 FQNEAQ. CDR3 sequence (DNA): TGTGCCAGCAGCTTAGGGGTTTACCAAGAGACCCAGTACTTC. Translation gives CASSLGVYQETQYF.

V is TRBV9 and J is TRBJ1-1; TRBD1 aligns across 8 bases. The CDR3 is 12 residues long. V dropped 3 bases and J dropped 8; count of bases not matched to a gene: 3. The V gene's germline CDR1 is SGDLS and CDR2 YYNGEE. The CDR3 DNA reads TGTGCCAGCAGCGCCCGACAGGGGGAAGCTTTCTTT. It codes for CASSARQGEAFF. The whole variable domain, remainder taken from reference TRBV9 and TRBJ1-1, is DSGVTQTPKHLITATGQRVTLRCSPRSGDLSVYWYQQSLDQGLQFLIQYYNGEERAKGNILERFSAQQFPDLHSELNLSSLELGDSALYFCASSARQGEAFFGQGTRLTVV.

The chain is built from TRBV28 and TRBJ2-1, with unresolved D. Germline V gives CDR1 MDHEN, CDR2 SYDVKM. V lost 1 base, J lost 7 bases, and 5 bases lay in between. This CDR3 has 12 amino acids. The CDR3 nucleotides read TGTGCCAGCAGTTTATTGCTAAATGAGCAGTTCTTC. It is translated as CASSLLLNEQFF.

The genes are TRBV7-9 and TRBJ2-7; no clear D. Germline V gene data show CDR1 as SEHNR and CDR2 as FQNEAQ (reference sequence). This CDR3 is 16 amino acids long. The V gene lost 1 base and the J gene lost 2 bases, with 15 bases spanning the gap. The DNA of the CDR3 is TGTGCCAGCAGCTTAGTGGAGCCCCATGAAACCTACGAGCAGTACTTC. Protein: CASSLVEPHETYEQYF.

The chain recombines TRBV28 with TRBJ2-1, with 8 positions matching TRBD2. The J segment lost 9 bases and the V segment lost 3 bases, leaving 7 bases of the junction unmatched. This CDR3 region has 14 residues. The V gene's germline CDR1 is MDHEN and CDR2 SYDVKM. This chain's CDR3 is CASSFGRDESEQFF. The CDR3 DNA sequence: TGTGCCAGCAGTTTCGGGAGGGATGAGAGTGAGCAGTTCTTC.

With respect to this clone: This sample includes further DNA sequences coding for the same CDR3. V and J are TRBV9 and TRBJ2-7, with TRBD2 matching 10 bases. The J segment lost 6 bases and the V segment lost 0 bases, leaving 9 bases of the junction unmatched. The germline CDR1 and CDR2 sequences are SGDLS and YYNGEE. The CDR3 has 16 residues. DNA of the CDR3: TGTGCCAGCAGCGTAGGGACCAGCGGGAGGGCCTCCGAGCAGTACTTC. Translated, it gives CASSVGTSGRASEQYF. The complete variable domain, with remaining parts taken from reference TRBV9 and TRBJ2-7, reads DSGVTQTPKHLITATGQRVTLRCSPRSGDLSVYWYQQSLDQGLQFLIQYYNGEERAKGNILERFSAQQFPDLHSELNLSSLELGDSALYFCASSVGTSGRASEQYFGPGTRLTVT.

This chain connects TRBV4-3 to TRBJ2-7; D unresolved. Germline CDR1 and CDR2: LGHNA and YSLEER. V lost 0 bases and J 3 bases, leaving 12 bases between the germline ends. This CDR3 spans 15 amino acids. Here the CDR3 reads CASSQEAQTYYEQYF. The CDR3 nucleotides read TGCGCCAGCAGCCAAGAGGCCCAGACATACTACGAGCAGTACTTC.

This chain joins TRBV28 and TRBJ1-1; weak D call: TRBD1 (6 bases). V lost 1 base to trimming and J lost 5 bases, with 8 bases between them. The CDR3 is made up of 13 amino acids. Germline loops: CDR1 MDHEN, CDR2 SYDVKM. DNA for the CDR3: TGTGCCAGCAGTTTATCTACAGGGACTGAAGCTTTCTTT. Amino acids: CASSLSTGTEAFF.

The CDR3 nucleotides are TGTGCCAGCAGGCAATTAGGGGGCGTGCAGTTCTTC. Its translation is CASRQLGGVQFF. The chain couples TRBV27 to TRBJ2-1; 7 bases fit TRBD1. The CDR3 spans 12 residues. Germline values: CDR1 MNHEY, CDR2 SMNVEV (reference sequence). Trimming took 6 bases from V and 12 from J; bases not matched to a gene: 8.

The rearrangement joins TRBV9 to TRBJ2-3, with 7 bases identical to TRBD2. Germline V gives CDR1 SGDLS, CDR2 YYNGEE. The CDR3 contains 13 residues. Losses at the gene ends were 4 bases for V and 6 bases for J; bases not matched to a gene: 5. In DNA form, the CDR3 reads TGTGCCAGCAGCCCCAATAGCGGGGATACGCAGTATTTT. This translates into CASSPNSGDTQYF.